Listed here is a single TCR beta chain. These data belong to a study of OX40 agonist ivuxolimab in advanced cancers. Produced via immunoSEQ multiplex PCR; TCRdb's table is partial and in-frame only. Of 66,000 or so clones listed, roughly nine tenths are singletons. The germline gives CDR1 MNHNS, CDR2 SASEGT. The CDR3 is made up of 13 amino acids. Germline trimming cut 6 bases from V and 10 bases from J; bases unmatched to any gene: 9. This TCR came from an adult with an advanced solid tumor such as melanoma, head and neck, liver or kidney cancer. Sequenced material: CD4+ or CD8+ T cells sorted from blood, taken in a trial of the OX40 agonist ivuxolimab. The chain uses TRBV6-1 and TRBJ2-1; 7 nucleotides align to TRBD2. The CDR3 spells CASRGGGVREQFF. The CDR3 DNA reads TGTGCCAGCAGGGGGGGAGGGGTCCGGGAGCAGTTCTTC.